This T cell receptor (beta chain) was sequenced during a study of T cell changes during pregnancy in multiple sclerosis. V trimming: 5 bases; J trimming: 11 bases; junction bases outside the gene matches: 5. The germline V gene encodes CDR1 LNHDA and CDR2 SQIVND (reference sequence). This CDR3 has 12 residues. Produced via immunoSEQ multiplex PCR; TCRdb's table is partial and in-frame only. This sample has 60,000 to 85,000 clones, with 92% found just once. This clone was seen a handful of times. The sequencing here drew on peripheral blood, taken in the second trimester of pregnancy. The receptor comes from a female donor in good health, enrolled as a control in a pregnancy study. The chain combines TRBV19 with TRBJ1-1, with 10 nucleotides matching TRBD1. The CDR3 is CASSQTGGEAFF. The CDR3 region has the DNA TGTGCCAGTAGTCAGACAGGGGGCGAGGCTTTCTTT.